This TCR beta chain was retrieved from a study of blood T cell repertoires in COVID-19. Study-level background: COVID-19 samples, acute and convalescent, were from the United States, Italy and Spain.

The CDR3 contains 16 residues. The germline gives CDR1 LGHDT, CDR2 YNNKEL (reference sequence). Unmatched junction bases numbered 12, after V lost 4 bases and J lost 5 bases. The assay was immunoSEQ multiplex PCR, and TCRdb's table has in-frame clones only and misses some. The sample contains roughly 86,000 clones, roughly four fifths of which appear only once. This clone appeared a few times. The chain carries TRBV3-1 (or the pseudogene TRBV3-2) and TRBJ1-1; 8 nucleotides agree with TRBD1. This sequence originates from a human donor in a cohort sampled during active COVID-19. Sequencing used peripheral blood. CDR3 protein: CASSPRGQVRATEAFF. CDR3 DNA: TGTGCCAGCAGCCCACGGGGACAGGTGAGGGCGACTGAAGCTTTCTTT.